This T cell receptor (beta chain) is from a study of blood T cells in healthy people across ages. CDR3 size: 16 residues. The V gene lost 4 bases and the J gene lost 9 bases, with 23 bases spanning the gap. Germline loops: CDR1 LGHDT, CDR2 YNNKEL (reference sequence). Total RNA amounts of at least 5.5 micrograms were extracted per sample. Regarding this clonotype: Antigen: not known.

Notes on the study in general: Greater diversity and more naive CD4+ cells were seen in long-lived donors than in aged donors.

Combining a sample-barcoded 5' primer with a J-beta primer mix, a second PCR ran for about 7 to 11 cycles. The template-switch adaptor, which had 12 random nucleotides, put a tag on each cDNA molecule. TCRdb processed the 5' RACE reads anew with MiXCR; each CDR3 protein has one entry. Of roughly 800,000 distinct CDR3 sequences listed, 53% were seen once; the top ten hold about two fifths. This sequence joins TRBV3-1 and TRBJ2-3; D is uncertain. Sequencing input: blood. This clonotype was sampled from a man older than 75 in good health. CDR3 nucleotides: TGTGCCAGCAGCCCCACCTCGCCGCAGACCTCGTTGACGCAGTATTTT. Encoded protein: CASSPTSPQTSLTQYF.